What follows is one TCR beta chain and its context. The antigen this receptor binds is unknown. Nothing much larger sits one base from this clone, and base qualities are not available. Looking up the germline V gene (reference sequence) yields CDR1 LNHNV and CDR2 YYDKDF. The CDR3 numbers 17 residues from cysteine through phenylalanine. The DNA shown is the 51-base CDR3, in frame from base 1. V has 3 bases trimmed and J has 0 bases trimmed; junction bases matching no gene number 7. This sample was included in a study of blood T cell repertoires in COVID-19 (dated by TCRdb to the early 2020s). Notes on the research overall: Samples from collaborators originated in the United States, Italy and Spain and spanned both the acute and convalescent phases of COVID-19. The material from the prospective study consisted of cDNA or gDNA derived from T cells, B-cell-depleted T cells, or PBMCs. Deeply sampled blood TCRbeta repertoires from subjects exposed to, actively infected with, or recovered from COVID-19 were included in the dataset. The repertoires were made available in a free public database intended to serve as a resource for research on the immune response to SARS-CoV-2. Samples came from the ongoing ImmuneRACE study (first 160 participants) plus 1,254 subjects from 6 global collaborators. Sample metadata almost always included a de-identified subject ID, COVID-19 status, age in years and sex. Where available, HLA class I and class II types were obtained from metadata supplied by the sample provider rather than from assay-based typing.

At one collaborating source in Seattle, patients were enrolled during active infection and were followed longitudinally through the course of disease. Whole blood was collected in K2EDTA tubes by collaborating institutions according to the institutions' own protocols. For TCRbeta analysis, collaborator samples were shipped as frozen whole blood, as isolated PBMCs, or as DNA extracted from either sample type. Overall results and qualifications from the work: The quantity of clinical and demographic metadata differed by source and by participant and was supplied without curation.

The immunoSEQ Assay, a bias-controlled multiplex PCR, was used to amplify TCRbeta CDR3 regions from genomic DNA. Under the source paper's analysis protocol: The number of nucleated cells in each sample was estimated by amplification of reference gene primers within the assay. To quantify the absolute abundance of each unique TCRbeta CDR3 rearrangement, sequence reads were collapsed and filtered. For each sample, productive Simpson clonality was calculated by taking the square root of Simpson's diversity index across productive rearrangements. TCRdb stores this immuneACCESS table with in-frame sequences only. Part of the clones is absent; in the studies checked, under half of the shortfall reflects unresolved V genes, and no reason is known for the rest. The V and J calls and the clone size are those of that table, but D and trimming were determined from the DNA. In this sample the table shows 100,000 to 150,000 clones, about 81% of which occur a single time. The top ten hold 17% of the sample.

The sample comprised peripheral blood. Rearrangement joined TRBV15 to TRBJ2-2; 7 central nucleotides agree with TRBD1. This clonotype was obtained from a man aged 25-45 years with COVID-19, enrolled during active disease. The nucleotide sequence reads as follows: TGTGCCACCAGCAGCAGTGGACAGGCCGCGAACACCGGGGAGCTGTTTTTT. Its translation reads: CATSSSGQAANTGELFF.